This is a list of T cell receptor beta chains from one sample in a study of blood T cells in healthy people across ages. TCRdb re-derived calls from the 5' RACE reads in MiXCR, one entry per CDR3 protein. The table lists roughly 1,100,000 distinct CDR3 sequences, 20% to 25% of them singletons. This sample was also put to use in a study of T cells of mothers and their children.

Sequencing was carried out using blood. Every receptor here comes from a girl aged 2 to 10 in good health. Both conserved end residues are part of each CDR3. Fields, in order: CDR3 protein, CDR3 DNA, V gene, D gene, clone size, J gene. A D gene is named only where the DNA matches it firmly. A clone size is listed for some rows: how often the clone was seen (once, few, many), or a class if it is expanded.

CDR3 protein: CASKEGASAKNIQYF
CDR3 DNA: TGTGCCAGCAAAGAAGGGGCCTCAGCCAAAAACATTCAGTACTTC
V gene: TRBV12-3/TRBV12-4
D gene: -
clone size: few
J gene: TRBJ2-4

CDR3 protein: CSARDRVGASGANVLTF
CDR3 DNA: TGCAGTGCTAGAGATCGGGTCGGAGCGTCTGGGGCCAACGTCCTGACTTTC
V gene: TRBV20-1
D gene: -
clone size: -
J gene: TRBJ2-6

CDR3 protein: CSVELGEGYGYTF
CDR3 DNA: TGCAGCGTTGAGTTGGGGGAAGGCTATGGCTACACCTTC
V gene: TRBV29-1
D gene: -
clone size: few
J gene: TRBJ1-2

CDR3 protein: CASSLQPGLDLYNEQFF
CDR3 DNA: TGTGCCAGCAGCTTACAACCGGGACTAGATTTATACAATGAGCAGTTCTTC
V gene: TRBV5-6
D gene: TRBD2
clone size: few
J gene: TRBJ2-1

CDR3 protein: CASSGRDNTGELFF
CDR3 DNA: TGTGCCAGCTCGGGCAGGGACAACACCGGGGAGCTGTTTTTT
V gene: TRBV7-9
D gene: -
clone size: -
J gene: TRBJ2-2

CDR3 protein: CSVGGGRSDTQYF
CDR3 DNA: TGCAGTGTGGGCGGGGGCCGCTCAGATACGCAGTATTTT
V gene: TRBV20-1
D gene: -
clone size: -
J gene: TRBJ2-3

CDR3 protein: CASKELEGFKHTQYF
CDR3 DNA: TGTGCCAGCAAGGAGCTAGAAGGGTTTAAGCATACGCAGTATTTT
V gene: TRBV6-5
D gene: -
clone size: once
J gene: TRBJ2-3

CDR3 protein: CASSPTGAGELFF
CDR3 DNA: TGTGCCAGCAGCCCTACGGGTGCGGGGGAACTGTTTTTT
V gene: TRBV28
D gene: TRBD2
clone size: many
J gene: TRBJ2-2

CDR3 protein: CAARGGQGDPYEQYF
CDR3 DNA: TGTGCCGCCAGAGGGGGACAGGGGGATCCCTACGAGCAGTACTTC
V gene: TRBV10-3
D gene: TRBD1
clone size: -
J gene: TRBJ2-7

CDR3 protein: CASGVGGPGSTDTQYF
CDR3 DNA: TGTGCCAGCGGCGTAGGGGGACCCGGTAGCACAGATACGCAGTATTTT
V gene: TRBV9
D gene: -
clone size: -
J gene: TRBJ2-3

CDR3 protein: CASSQNAGGKETQYF
CDR3 DNA: TGTGCCAGCAGCCAAAATGCGGGGGGGAAGGAGACCCAGTACTTC
V gene: TRBV4-2
D gene: TRBD2
clone size: few
J gene: TRBJ2-5

CDR3 protein: CASSGRTSGRAEDTQYF
CDR3 DNA: TGTGCCAGCAGTGGACGGACTAGCGGGAGGGCCGAAGATACGCAGTATTTT
V gene: TRBV12-3/TRBV12-4
D gene: TRBD2
clone size: few
J gene: TRBJ2-3

CDR3 protein: CASGALGTASYEQYF
CDR3 DNA: TGTGCCAGCGGGGCCCTCGGGACCGCGTCCTACGAGCAGTACTTC
V gene: TRBV6-2/TRBV6-3
D gene: -
clone size: -
J gene: TRBJ2-7

CDR3 protein: CASSWGTGGFEQYF
CDR3 DNA: TGTGCCAGCAGTTGGGGGACAGGGGGTTTTGAGCAGTACTTC
V gene: TRBV25-1
D gene: TRBD1
clone size: -
J gene: TRBJ2-7

CDR3 protein: CASSPRGEGVVYEQYF
CDR3 DNA: TGTGCCAGCAGCCCCCGGGGTGAGGGAGTGGTGTACGAGCAGTACTTC
V gene: TRBV13
D gene: -
clone size: -
J gene: TRBJ2-7

CDR3 protein: CASSEYRGGTPDTQYF
CDR3 DNA: TGTGCCAGCAGTGAATATAGAGGCGGGACTCCAGATACGCAGTATTTT
V gene: TRBV25-1
D gene: -
clone size: few
J gene: TRBJ2-3

CDR3 protein: CASSPSGTGGEKLFF
CDR3 DNA: TGCGCCAGCAGCCCCTCCGGGACAGGGGGTGAAAAACTGTTTTTT
V gene: TRBV5-1
D gene: TRBD1
clone size: -
J gene: TRBJ1-4

CDR3 protein: CASSQQTSGSYEQYF
CDR3 DNA: TGTGCCAGCAGCCAACAGACTAGCGGGAGCTACGAGCAGTACTTC
V gene: TRBV3-1
D gene: TRBD2
clone size: few
J gene: TRBJ2-7

CDR3 protein: CASSLVGMEETQYF
CDR3 DNA: TGTGCCAGCAGCTTAGTGGGCATGGAAGAGACCCAGTACTTC
V gene: TRBV7-6
D gene: -
clone size: few
J gene: TRBJ2-5

CDR3 protein: CASSLQGPGPDWSYEQYF
CDR3 DNA: TGCGCCAGCAGTCTCCAGGGACCGGGACCCGACTGGTCCTACGAGCAGTACTTC
V gene: TRBV4-3
D gene: -
clone size: -
J gene: TRBJ2-7

CDR3 protein: CASSLLAGADQETQYF
CDR3 DNA: TGTGCCAGCAGCCTCCTAGCGGGGGCGGACCAAGAGACCCAGTACTTC
V gene: TRBV3-1
D gene: TRBD2
clone size: -
J gene: TRBJ2-5

CDR3 protein: CASSECEQYF
CDR3 DNA: TGTGCCAGCAGTGAGTGCGAGCAGTACTTC
V gene: TRBV25-1
D gene: -
clone size: few
J gene: TRBJ2-7

CDR3 protein: CATSRERGPYEQYF
CDR3 DNA: TGTGCCACCAGCAGAGAACGGGGACCCTACGAGCAGTACTTC
V gene: TRBV15
D gene: -
clone size: -
J gene: TRBJ2-7

CDR3 protein: CASSITSANKGETQYF
CDR3 DNA: TGCGCCAGCAGCATTACCTCGGCCAACAAGGGGGAGACCCAGTACTTC
V gene: TRBV4-1
D gene: -
clone size: -
J gene: TRBJ2-5

CDR3 protein: CASSSRTGPNTEAFF
CDR3 DNA: TGTGCCAGCAGTTCCCGGACAGGGCCGAACACTGAAGCTTTCTTT
V gene: TRBV28
D gene: TRBD1
clone size: many
J gene: TRBJ1-1

CDR3 protein: CASSGFLAENIQYF
CDR3 DNA: TGTGCCAGCAGCGGCTTTTTGGCCGAAAACATTCAGTACTTC
V gene: TRBV11-2
D gene: -
clone size: -
J gene: TRBJ2-4

CDR3 protein: CASSLSGSRGYNEQFF
CDR3 DNA: TGTGCCAGCAGCTTATCGGGAAGCAGAGGTTACAATGAGCAGTTCTTC
V gene: TRBV7-9
D gene: -
clone size: -
J gene: TRBJ2-1

CDR3 protein: CASSLAEPGLVDEQFF
CDR3 DNA: TGTGCCAGCAGCTTAGCCGAACCAGGACTAGTCGATGAGCAGTTCTTC
V gene: TRBV11-2
D gene: TRBD2
clone size: few
J gene: TRBJ2-1

CDR3 protein: CASSRTGRYEQYF
CDR3 DNA: TGTGCCAGCAGTAGGACAGGGAGGTACGAGCAGTACTTC
V gene: TRBV27
D gene: TRBD1
clone size: -
J gene: TRBJ2-7

CDR3 protein: CASSPWGGSYEQYF
CDR3 DNA: TGTGCCAGCAGCCCGTGGGGAGGTTCCTACGAGCAGTACTTC
V gene: TRBV11-3
D gene: -
clone size: -
J gene: TRBJ2-7

CDR3 protein: CASSLWSSGLGTPETQYF
CDR3 DNA: TGCGCCAGCAGCCTATGGAGTTCGGGACTCGGAACCCCAGAGACCCAGTACTTC
V gene: TRBV5-1
D gene: -
clone size: -
J gene: TRBJ2-5

CDR3 protein: CASRTWGTQYF
CDR3 DNA: TGTGCCAGCCGAACCTGGGGGACGCAGTATTTT
V gene: TRBV6-5
D gene: -
clone size: few
J gene: TRBJ2-3

CDR3 protein: CAITQGHITEAFF
CDR3 DNA: TGTGCCATCACGCAAGGACACATCACTGAAGCTTTCTTT
V gene: TRBV10-3
D gene: -
clone size: few
J gene: TRBJ1-1

CDR3 protein: CASSERDRVNYGYTF
CDR3 DNA: TGTGCCAGCAGCGAACGGGACAGGGTGAACTATGGCTACACCTTC
V gene: TRBV4-2
D gene: TRBD1
clone size: few
J gene: TRBJ1-2

CDR3 protein: CSVEPGTGDTQYF
CDR3 DNA: TGCAGCGTTGAACCAGGGACGGGGGATACGCAGTATTTT
V gene: TRBV29-1
D gene: -
clone size: -
J gene: TRBJ2-3

CDR3 protein: CSALHLPYGYTF
CDR3 DNA: TGCAGCGCGTTACACCTTCCTTATGGCTACACCTTC
V gene: TRBV29-1
D gene: -
clone size: few
J gene: TRBJ1-2

CDR3 protein: CASSFGGTEQYF
CDR3 DNA: TGTGCCAGCAGCTTTGGGGGGACCGAGCAGTACTTC
V gene: TRBV7-9
D gene: -
clone size: -
J gene: TRBJ2-7

CDR3 protein: CARLQGGTHEQYF
CDR3 DNA: TGTGCCCGCTTACAGGGGGGTACCCACGAGCAGTACTTC
V gene: TRBV11-3
D gene: TRBD1
clone size: -
J gene: TRBJ2-7

CDR3 protein: CASSGETHPGELFF
CDR3 DNA: TGTGCCAGCAGCGGGGAGACCCATCCCGGGGAGCTGTTTTTT
V gene: TRBV9
D gene: -
clone size: few
J gene: TRBJ2-2

CDR3 protein: CSVEEEANEQFF
CDR3 DNA: TGCAGCGTTGAAGAGGAAGCGAATGAGCAGTTCTTC
V gene: TRBV29-1
D gene: -
clone size: -
J gene: TRBJ2-1

CDR3 protein: CASSGYTGELFF
CDR3 DNA: TGTGCCAGCAGTGGGTACACCGGGGAGCTGTTTTTT
V gene: TRBV2
D gene: -
clone size: once
J gene: TRBJ2-2

CDR3 protein: CASSYQGLAPTRGKNF
CDR3 DNA: TGTGCCAGCAGTTACCAGGGACTAGCCCCGACTAGGGGTAAAAACTTC
V gene: TRBV6-2/TRBV6-3
D gene: TRBD2
clone size: -
J gene: TRBJ2-5

CDR3 protein: CASSLSGVMYNGQFF
CDR3 DNA: TGTGCCAGCAGCTTAAGCGGGGTGATGTACAATGGGCAGTTCTTC
V gene: TRBV7-3
D gene: -
clone size: -
J gene: TRBJ2-1

CDR3 protein: CASRDAGSAYEQYF
CDR3 DNA: TGCGCCAGCAGGGACGCAGGGTCAGCCTACGAGCAGTACTTC
V gene: TRBV5-1
D gene: -
clone size: once
J gene: TRBJ2-7

CDR3 protein: CSVDMNTEAFF
CDR3 DNA: TGCAGCGTCGACATGAACACTGAAGCTTTCTTT
V gene: TRBV29-1
D gene: -
clone size: -
J gene: TRBJ1-1

CDR3 protein: CASSSEQAYGYTF
CDR3 DNA: TGTGCCAGCAGTTCGGAGCAGGCCTATGGCTACACCTTC
V gene: TRBV12-3/TRBV12-4
D gene: -
clone size: -
J gene: TRBJ1-2

CDR3 protein: CSVVWGHNEQFF
CDR3 DNA: TGCAGCGTTGTTTGGGGCCACAATGAGCAGTTCTTC
V gene: TRBV29-1
D gene: -
clone size: -
J gene: TRBJ2-1

CDR3 protein: CASSLEWGSSYEQYF
CDR3 DNA: TGCGCCAGCAGCTTGGAGTGGGGAAGCTCCTACGAGCAGTACTTC
V gene: TRBV5-1
D gene: -
clone size: few
J gene: TRBJ2-7

CDR3 protein: CASSADSLGEKLLF
CDR3 DNA: TGTGCCAGCAGTGCCGACAGCCTCGGAGAAAAACTGCTTTTT
V gene: TRBV28
D gene: -
clone size: -
J gene: TRBJ1-4

CDR3 protein: CSVGQEDNEQFF
CDR3 DNA: TGCAGCGTTGGCCAGGAAGACAATGAGCAGTTCTTC
V gene: TRBV29-1
D gene: -
clone size: -
J gene: TRBJ2-1

CDR3 protein: CSARVLGYTEAFF
CDR3 DNA: TGCAGTGCTAGAGTACTAGGTTACACTGAAGCTTTCTTT
V gene: TRBV20-1
D gene: -
clone size: -
J gene: TRBJ1-1